This T cell receptor (beta chain) was retrieved from a study of T-cell reconstitution after alpha-beta-depleted transplantation in children. The study, taken as a whole, reports: When one year had passed after transplant, most T-cell counts and diversity came from newly produced T cells. As was reported, about two months after transplant, alpha-beta T cells came from several hundred expanded graft clones.

The authors prepared the TCRbeta library with unique molecular identifiers. Each CDR3 protein is one row after TCRdb ran MiXCR on the PCR reads. The sample contains hundreds of thousands of distinct CDR3 sequences, over 10% of which appear only once. This CDR3 is built from 14 residues. With 4 bases removed from V and 5 bases from J, the gap between germline ends came to 13 bases. Germline loops: CDR1 SGHRS, CDR2 YFSETQ. This clonotype was picked up many times. Its antigen is unidentified. The sequence derives from a male patient under 18 who had a stem cell transplant for acute myeloid leukemia, so the T cells may come from the graft donor. The sequences come from PBMCs, mostly from graft donor cells, collected 360 days after TCRalphabeta/CD19-depleted stem cell transplant. V gene TRBV5-1 combines with J gene TRBJ2-1; D remains ambiguous. DNA for the CDR3: TGCGCCAGCAGCCCGACGGATGCGAACAATGAGCAGTTCTTC. Protein sequence: CASSPTDANNEQFF.